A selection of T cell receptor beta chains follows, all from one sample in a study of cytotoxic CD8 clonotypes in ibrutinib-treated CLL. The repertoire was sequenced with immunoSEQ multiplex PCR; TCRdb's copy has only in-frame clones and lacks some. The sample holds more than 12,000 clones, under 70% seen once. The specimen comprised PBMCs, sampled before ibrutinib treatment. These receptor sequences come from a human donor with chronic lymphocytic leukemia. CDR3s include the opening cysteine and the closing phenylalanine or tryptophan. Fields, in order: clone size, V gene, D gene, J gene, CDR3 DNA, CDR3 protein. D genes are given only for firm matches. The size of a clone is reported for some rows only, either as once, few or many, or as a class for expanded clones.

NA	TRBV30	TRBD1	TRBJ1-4	TGTGCCTGGAGTGTACGGGGACAGGGTAATGAAAAACTGTTTTTT	CAWSVRGQGNEKLFF
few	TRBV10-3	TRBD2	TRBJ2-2	TGTGCCACGGGACTACCCACCGGGGAGCTGTTTTTT	CATGLPTGELFF
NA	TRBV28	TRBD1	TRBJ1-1	TGTGCCAGCAGTTTGGCGACAGGGGTGGGGACTGAAGCTTTCTTT	CASSLATGVGTEAFF
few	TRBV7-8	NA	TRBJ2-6	TGTGCCAGCAGCCGAGTTGACAGATCTCCTGGGGCCAACGTCCTGACTTTC	CASSRVDRSPGANVLTF
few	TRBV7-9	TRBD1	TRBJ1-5	TGTGCCAGCAGCTTGACAGGGGGCAGGACTCAGCCCCAGCATTTT	CASSLTGGRTQPQHF
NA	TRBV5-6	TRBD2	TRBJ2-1	TGTGCCAGCAGCCCTTTGGGGACTAGCGGGGTCTACAATGAGCAGTTCTTC	CASSPLGTSGVYNEQFF
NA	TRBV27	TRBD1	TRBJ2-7	TGTGCCAGCAGTTCCTCCGAGGACAGGGTTGGACGAGGGCAGTACTTC	CASSSSEDRVGRGQYF
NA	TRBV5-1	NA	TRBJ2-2	TGCGCCAGCAGCCCAGGGGTGAGAGACACCGGGGAGCTGTTTTTT	CASSPGVRDTGELFF
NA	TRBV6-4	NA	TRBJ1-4	TGTGCCAGCAGTGAAACCGGGACACAAACGGGGAATGAAAAACTGTTTTTT	CASSETGTQTGNEKLFF
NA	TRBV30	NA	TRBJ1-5	TGTGCCTGGAGCAGGGCCTGGCGGCCCCAGCATTTT	CAWSRAWRPQHF
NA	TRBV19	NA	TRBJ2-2	TGTGCCAGTAGTAGGACCCGGAACACCGGGGAGCTGTTTTTT	CASSRTRNTGELFF
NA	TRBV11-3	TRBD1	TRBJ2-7	TGTGCCAGCAGCCGCGGGTCCGGGACAGGGGCCGGCGAGCAGTACTTC	CASSRGSGTGAGEQYF
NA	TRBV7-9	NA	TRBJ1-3	TGTGCCAGCAGCCCCCCGCGTCGTATAGGGAACACCATATATTTT	CASSPPRRIGNTIYF
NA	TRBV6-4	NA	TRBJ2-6	TGTGCCAGCAGTGACGGGGCGGACGGGGCCAACGTCCTGACTTTC	CASSDGADGANVLTF
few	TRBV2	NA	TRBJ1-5	TGTGCCAGCAGGACAGTTAATCAGCCCCAGCATTTT	CASRTVNQPQHF
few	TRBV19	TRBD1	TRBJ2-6	TGTGCCAGTAGTATAGAGGGGACAGCAAACTCTGGGGCCAACGTCCTGACTTTC	CASSIEGTANSGANVLTF
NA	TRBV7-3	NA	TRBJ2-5	TGTGCCAGCAGCCCCGGGCGGGCCAGCCGATGGGAGACCCAGTACTTC	CASSPGRASRWETQYF
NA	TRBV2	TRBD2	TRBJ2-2	TGTGCCGGAGCAGACGGCGGGGGGCTGTTTTTT	CAGADGGGLFF
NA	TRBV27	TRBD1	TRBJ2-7	TGTGCCAGCAGTCCCCAGGGGGAGTACTTC	CASSPQGEYF
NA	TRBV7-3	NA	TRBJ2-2	TGTGCCAGCAGCTCACAGGGCGGGGAGCTGTTTTTT	CASSSQGGELFF
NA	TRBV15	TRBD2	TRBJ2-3	TGTGCCACCAGGAGCGGGGGGGAGGCAGATACGCAGTATTTT	CATRSGGEADTQYF
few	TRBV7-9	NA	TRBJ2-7	TGTGCCAGCAGCTTCTGGGGGCAGGGGTACGAGCAGTACTTC	CASSFWGQGYEQYF
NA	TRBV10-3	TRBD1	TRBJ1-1	TGTGCCAGCGGGACAGGTCAGTATACTGAAGCTTTCTTT	CASGTGQYTEAFF
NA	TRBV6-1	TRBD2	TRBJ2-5	TGTGCCAGCAGTCCCGGGGGCGGGAGGGAGACCCAGTACTTC	CASSPGGGRETQYF
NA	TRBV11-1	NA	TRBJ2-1	TGTGCCAGCAGCTTACCCCGCGGGGATGAGCAGTTCTTC	CASSLPRGDEQFF
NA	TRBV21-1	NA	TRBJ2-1	TGTGCCAGCAGCCTTCGACAGGGCCAATACAATGAGCAGTTCTTC	CASSLRQGQYNEQFF
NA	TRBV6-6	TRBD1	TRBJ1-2	TGTGCCAGCAGTTACCCAGAGGGGGCCGGTGGCTACACCTTC	CASSYPEGAGGYTF
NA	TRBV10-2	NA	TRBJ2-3	TGCGCCAGCAGGGCGGGGGCGGAAGATACGCAGTATTTT	CASRAGAEDTQYF
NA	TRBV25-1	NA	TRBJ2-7	TGTGCCAGCAGTGAGCGGGGTCCCGTGGTAGGCGAGCAGTACTTC	CASSERGPVVGEQYF
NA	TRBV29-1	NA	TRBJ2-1	TGCAGCGTGGGTTCAGTCTACGGTGAGCAGTTCTTC	CSVGSVYGEQFF
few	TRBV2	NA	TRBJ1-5	TGTGCCAGCATGGGCAGCCCCAATCAGCCCCAGCATTTT	CASMGSPNQPQHF
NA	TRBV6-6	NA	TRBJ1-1	TGTGCCAGCAGTTACTCGGGGGGGCTGTGGACTGAAGCTTTCTTT	CASSYSGGLWTEAFF
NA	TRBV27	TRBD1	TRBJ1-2	TGTGCCAGCAGTCCAGGACAGGGCGGCTACACCTTC	CASSPGQGGYTF
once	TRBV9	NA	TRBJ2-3	TGTGCCAGCAGCGTACTCCCTCGGGATACGCAGTATTTT	CASSVLPRDTQYF
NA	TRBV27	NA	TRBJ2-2	TGTGCCAGCCCTGTCGGGGAGCTGTTTTTT	CASPVGELFF
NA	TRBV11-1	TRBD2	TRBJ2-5	TGTGCCAGCAGCCCGACTAGCAAAGAGACCCAGTACTTC	CASSPTSKETQYF
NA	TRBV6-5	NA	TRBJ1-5	TGTGCCAGCAGCCCGGAGAGGTGGAGCAATCAGCCCCAGCATTTT	CASSPERWSNQPQHF
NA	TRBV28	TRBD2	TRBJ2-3	TGTGCCAGCAGCCTCTCCAGTGGGGTAGCGGGAGCCACAGATACGCAGTATTTT	CASSLSSGVAGATDTQYF
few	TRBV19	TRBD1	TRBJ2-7	TGTGCCAGTAGTGCGACAGGGACCTACGAGCAGTACTTC	CASSATGTYEQYF
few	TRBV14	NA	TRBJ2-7	TGTGCCAGCAGCCAGTTCAGCTCGGGCTCCTACGAGCAGTACTTC	CASSQFSSGSYEQYF
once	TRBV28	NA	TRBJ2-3	TGTGCCAGCAGTTTCGGGGGAGCAGATACGCAGTATTTT	CASSFGGADTQYF
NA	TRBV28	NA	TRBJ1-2	TGTGCCACCCCCAGGGAAGCTAACTATGGCTACACCTTC	CATPREANYGYTF
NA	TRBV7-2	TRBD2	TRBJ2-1	TGTGCCAGCAGCCTCGGACTAGTCTTGTTCGATGAGCAGTTCTTC	CASSLGLVLFDEQFF
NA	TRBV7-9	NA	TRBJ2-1	TGTGCCAGCAGCTTGACCGGCCCTTTCTCCTACAATGAGCAGTTCTTC	CASSLTGPFSYNEQFF
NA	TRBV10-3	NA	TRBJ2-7	TGTGCCATCGGTGGGGGCGCCGGCTACGAGCAGTACTTC	CAIGGGAGYEQYF
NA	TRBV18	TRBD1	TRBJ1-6	TGTGCCAGCTCACCGACAGGGTGGGATTCACCCCTCCACTTT	CASSPTGWDSPLHF
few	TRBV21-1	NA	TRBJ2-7	TGTGCCAGCAGCAAAGGGGGGTCCCGTGTCTCCTACGAGCAGTACTTC	CASSKGGSRVSYEQYF
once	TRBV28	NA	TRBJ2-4	TGTGCCAGCAGTTTTGACAACCCAGCCAAAAACATTCAGTACTTC	CASSFDNPAKNIQYF
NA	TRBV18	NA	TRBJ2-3	TGTGCCAGCTCACCCTCCCGGACCACAGATACGCAGTATTTT	CASSPSRTTDTQYF
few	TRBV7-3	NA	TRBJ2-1	TGTGCCAGCAGCCCAGCGGAGGGGGCCTACAATGAGCAGTTCTTC	CASSPAEGAYNEQFF
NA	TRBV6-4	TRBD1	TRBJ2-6	TGTGCCAGCAGTGTCGGGACAGGCTCTGGGGCCAACGTCCTGACTTTC	CASSVGTGSGANVLTF
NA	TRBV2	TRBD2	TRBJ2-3	TGTGCCAGCAGTCGCCAGCGGGAGACAGATACGCAGTATTTT	CASSRQRETDTQYF
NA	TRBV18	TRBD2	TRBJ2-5	TGTGCCAGCTCACCCCCCGTTTCGCGGGGGGTGCGAGAGACCCAGTACTTC	CASSPPVSRGVRETQYF
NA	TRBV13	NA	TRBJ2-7	TGTGCCAGCAGCCCCCCCCCGGCAGGGGGCGGGGGCCTACGGTACTTC	CASSPPPAGGGGLRYF